This T cell receptor (beta chain) is drawn from a study of breast tumors, draining lymph nodes, adjacent tissues. Regarding this clonotype: Its target is unknown.

One entry per CDR3 protein results from TCRdb running MiXCR on the multiplex PCR reads. The sample has more than 50,000 distinct CDR3 sequences, roughly 39% seen once. Study-wide results and caveats: Compared with lymph nodes, tumors were less diverse; compared with nontumor tissue, more.

Specimen: breast tumor tissue. The TCR was taken from a female donor with breast cancer. Some clones in this sample may be carry-over from other donors' samples.

The CDR3 protein is CASSRGTNGSDTQYF. The CDR3 DNA sequence: TGTGCCAGCAGCCGCGGGACTAACGGAAGTGACACGCAGTATTTT. The chain combines TRBV11-1 with TRBJ2-3, with TRBD2 matching 7 bases. Germline lookup yields CDR1 SGHAT and CDR2 FQDESV (reference sequence). The CDR3 totals 15 residues. V lost 5 bases, J lost 9 bases, and 14 bases stayed unmatched.